This TCR beta chain was profiled in a study of blood T cell repertoires in COVID-19. For the study at large: Italy, Spain and the United States were the sources of the convalescent and acute COVID-19 samples. PBMCs, B-cell-depleted T cells, or T cells were the source of the cDNA or gDNA that made up the material.

CDR3 size: 13 residues. Trimming shortened V by 6 bases and J by 5 bases, and 11 bases separated the two germline ends. CDR1 MNHEY and CDR2 SVGAGI come from the germline V gene. Only in-frame clones appear in the TCRdb table, and some are missing; sequencing was by immunoSEQ multiplex PCR. The data hold 55,000 to 90,000 clones, with 88% observed a single time. V usage is TRBV6-5 and J usage is TRBJ1-5; D perhaps matches TRBD1 (6 bases). The TCR originated in a human donor in a cohort sampled during active COVID-19. Sequencing was carried out using peripheral blood. The CDR3 loop is CASSTQGDQPQHF. The DNA of the CDR3 is TGTGCCAGCAGCACACAGGGTGATCAGCCCCAGCATTTT.